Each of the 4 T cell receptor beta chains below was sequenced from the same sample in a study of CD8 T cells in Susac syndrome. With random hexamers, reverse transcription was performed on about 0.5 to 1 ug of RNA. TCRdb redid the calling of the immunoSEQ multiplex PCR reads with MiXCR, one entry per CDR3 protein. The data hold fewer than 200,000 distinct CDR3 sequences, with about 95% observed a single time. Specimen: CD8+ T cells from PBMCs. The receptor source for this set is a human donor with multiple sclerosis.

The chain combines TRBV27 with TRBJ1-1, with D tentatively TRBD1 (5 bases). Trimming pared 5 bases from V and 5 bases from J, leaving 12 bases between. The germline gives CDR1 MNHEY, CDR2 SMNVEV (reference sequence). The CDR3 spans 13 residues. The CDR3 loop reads CASSLTVRTEAFF. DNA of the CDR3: TGTGCCAGCAGTCTGACAGTAAGGACTGAAGCTTTCTTT.

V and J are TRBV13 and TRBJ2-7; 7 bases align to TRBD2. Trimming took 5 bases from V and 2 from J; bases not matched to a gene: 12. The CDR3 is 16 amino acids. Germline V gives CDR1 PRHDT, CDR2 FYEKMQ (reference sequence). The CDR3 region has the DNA TGTGCCAGCAGCCCCGGGGAGGGGACGGAGCCCTACGAGCAGTACTTC. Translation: CASSPGEGTEPYEQYF. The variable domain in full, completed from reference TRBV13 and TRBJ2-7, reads AAGVIQSPRHLIKEKRETATLKCYPIPRHDTVYWYQQGPGQDPQFLISFYEKMQSDKGSIPDRFSAQQFSDYHSELNMSSLELGDSALYFCASSPGEGTEPYEQYFGPGTRLTVT.

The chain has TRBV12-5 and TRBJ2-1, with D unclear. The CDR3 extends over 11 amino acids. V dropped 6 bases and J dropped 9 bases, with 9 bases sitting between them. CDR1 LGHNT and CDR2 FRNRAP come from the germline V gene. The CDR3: CASGLAGEQFF. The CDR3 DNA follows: TGTGCTAGTGGATTAGCTGGTGAGCAGTTCTTC.

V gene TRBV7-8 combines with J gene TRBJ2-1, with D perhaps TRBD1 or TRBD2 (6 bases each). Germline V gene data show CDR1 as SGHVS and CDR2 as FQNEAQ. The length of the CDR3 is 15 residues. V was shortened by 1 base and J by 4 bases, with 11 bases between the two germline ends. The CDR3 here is CASSLGGDTYNEQFF. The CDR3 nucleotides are TGTGCCAGCAGCTTAGGGGGGGACACTTACAATGAGCAGTTCTTC. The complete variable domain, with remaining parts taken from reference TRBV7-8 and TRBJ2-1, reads GAGVSQSPRYKVAKRGQDVALRCDPISGHVSLFWYQQALGQGPEFLTYFQNEAQLDKSGLPSDRFFAERPEGSVSTLKIQRTQQEDSAVYLCASSLGGDTYNEQFFGPGTRLTVL.